A single sample is the source of the 30 T cell receptor beta chains below, sequenced in a study of CXCR3-negative and CXCR3-positive naive CD8 T cells. Whole-study findings and limits: CXCR3-negative naive cells had less hydrophobic TRB CDR3s than did CXCR3-positive naive cells.

No antigen has been assigned to these receptors. It was by 5' RACE with UMI labels that the TRB cDNA libraries were prepared. TCRdb reprocessed the 5' RACE reads and reports one entry per CDR3 protein, with no DNA. The table for this sample gives more than 100,000 distinct CDR3 sequences. Material for sequencing was naive CXCR3+ CD8+ T cells from blood. Sample subset: CD45RO-CCR7+CD27+CD95- naive CD8+ T cells expressing CXCR3 (TNR3+). All receptors derive from a human donor in good health. Some clones in this sample may be carry-over from other donors' samples.

The chain uses TRBV24-1 and TRBJ2-7. The CDR3 sequence is 13 residues long. CDR1 and CDR2 from the germline V gene are KGHDR and SFDVKD. The CDR3 sequence is CATSDFDGYEQYF.

The chain's CDR3 is CSAEPSYTEAFF. V and J are TRBV20-1 and TRBJ1-1. CDR1 is DFQATT and CDR2 is SNEGSKA in the germline V gene (reference sequence). This CDR3 is built from 12 residues.

The chain couples TRBV28 to TRBJ2-2; the TCRdb D gene call, TRBD1, has no DNA to confirm it. The CDR3 has 17 amino acids. CDR1 MDHEN and CDR2 SYDVKM come from the germline V gene. CDR3: CASTAPSGGANTGELFF.

The genes are TRBV12-3 or TRBV12-4 and TRBJ1-2; TCRdb names TRBD1, which stays unverified in the absence of DNA. The CDR3 runs to 17 residues. The CDR3 sequence is CASSLSGQRNSNYGYTF.

This chain links TRBV29-1 with TRBJ2-1; TCRdb indicates TRBD2, and absent DNA this call remains unverified. This CDR3 comprises 15 residues. Germline assignment: CDR1 SQVTM and CDR2 ANQGSEA. CDR3 sequence: CSVEDGTSDYNEQFF.

J is TRBJ1-1 and V is TRBV9. Germline CDR1 SGDLS, CDR2 YYNGEE. This CDR3 is built from 12 residues. CDR3 sequence: CASRSSDTEAFF.

The V and J genes are TRBV28 and TRBJ2-7. CDR3 length equals 14 residues. Germline loops: CDR1 MDHEN, CDR2 SYDVKM. CDR3 amino acids: CASSLSSWSWEQYF.

This chain uses TRBV15 with TRBJ2-1; TCRdb names TRBD2, which stays unverified in the absence of DNA. The CDR3 has 15 amino acids. Germline CDR1 and CDR2: LNHNV and YYDKDF (reference sequence). The CDR3 region is CATSKGLAAYNEQFF.

The chain has TRBV9 and TRBJ2-1. This CDR3 is 12 amino acids long. Germline CDR1 reads SGDLS; CDR2 reads YYNGEE. CDR3 region: CASSVNSDEQFF.

This rearrangement joins TRBV28 to TRBJ1-2; TCRdb lists TRBD1, though no DNA is available to test this call. Germline loops: CDR1 MDHEN, CDR2 SYDVKM. The CDR3 totals 14 residues. CDR3 region: CASDPTGQSYGYTF.

The chain has TRBV9 and TRBJ1-5; no DNA is available, so the TRBD1 call from TCRdb remains unchecked. Looked up from germline, CDR1 is SGDLS and CDR2 is YYNGEE. The CDR3 spans 14 residues. CDR3: CASSEGGSNQPQHF.

The chain is built from TRBV28 and TRBJ1-4; as DNA is missing, the TRBD1 call by TCRdb cannot be tested. Germline V gene sequence: CDR1 MDHEN, CDR2 SYDVKM. The CDR3 length is 20 residues. CDR3 region: CASSLSPIGQEEGPREKLFF.

The gene calls are TRBV12-3 or TRBV12-4 and TRBJ2-7; TCRdb gives TRBD1 as the D gene, but with no DNA this cannot be confirmed. The CDR3 is 13 amino acids. The CDR3 protein is CASSLTGVNEQYF.

The V gene is TRBV23-1, the J gene TRBJ2-5; TCRdb gives TRBD1 as the D gene, but with no DNA this cannot be confirmed. TRBV23-1 is assigned to the ORF class and has an uncertain function. The length of the CDR3 is 13 residues. CDR3 region: CASRRGRQETQYF.

This sequence joins TRBV27 and TRBJ1-2; the TRBD1 assignment by TCRdb is unverifiable without DNA. Germline CDR1 is MNHEY and CDR2 is SMNVEV (reference sequence). This CDR3 comprises 12 residues. CDR3 sequence reads: CASSLQGYGYTF.

This sequence joins TRBV13 and TRBJ2-5; the D gene TCRdb calls, TRBD1, cannot be checked with no DNA. The germline V gene has CDR1 PRHDT and CDR2 FYEKMQ (reference sequence). The length of the CDR3 is 14 residues. CDR3 sequence: CASSQRGQGETQYF.

This chain connects TRBV12-3 or TRBV12-4 to TRBJ2-1; TCRdb names TRBD1, which stays unverified in the absence of DNA. The length of the CDR3 is 14 residues. CDR3 loop: CASSFGGTGNEQFF.

This chain joins TRBV7-3 and TRBJ1-5. The CDR3 extends over 14 amino acids. The V gene's germline CDR1 is SGHTA and CDR2 FQGTGA. CDR3 amino acids: CASSSRLPYQPQHF.

V usage is TRBV7-9 and J usage is TRBJ2-5. The germline CDR1 and CDR2 sequences are SEHNR and FQNEAQ (reference sequence). The CDR3 loop spans 12 amino acids. The CDR3: CASSLHQETQYF. Full variable domain (remainder filled in from reference TRBV7-9 and TRBJ2-5): DTGVSQNPRHKITKRGQNVTFRCDPISEHNRLYWYRQTLGQGPEFLTYFQNEAQLEKSRLLSDRFSAERPKGSFSTLEIQRTEQGDSAMYLCASSLHQETQYFGPGTRLLVL.

This chain links TRBV7-9 with TRBJ2-7; TCRdb lists TRBD1, though no DNA is available to test this call. CDR1 SEHNR and CDR2 FQNEAQ come from the germline V gene (reference sequence). The length of the CDR3 is 17 residues. The CDR3: CASSFPTGAFGSYEQYF.

V gene TRBV12-3 or TRBV12-4 combines with J gene TRBJ2-3. The CDR3 consists of 15 residues. CDR3: CASSLAGSSTDTQYF.

The chain recombines TRBV6-6 with TRBJ2-3; TCRdb returns TRBD2, unconfirmable since there is no DNA. CDR1 and CDR2 from the germline V gene are MNHNY and SVGAGI (reference sequence). This CDR3 is 17 amino acids long. Here the CDR3 reads CASSFPSSGTSTDTQYF.

The rearrangement joins TRBV2 to TRBJ2-5; TCRdb returns TRBD1, unconfirmable since there is no DNA. CDR1 is SNHLY and CDR2 is FYNNEI in the germline V gene. The CDR3 spans 14 residues. The CDR3 region is CASSEWTAQETQYF.

This chain uses TRBV4-1 with TRBJ2-2; the TRBD2 assignment by TCRdb is unverifiable without DNA. The CDR3 spans 17 residues. From germline, CDR1 is MGHRA and CDR2 YSYEKL. The CDR3 loop reads CASSPLPPSGRAGELFF.

V gene TRBV28 combines with J gene TRBJ2-7; the D gene TCRdb calls, TRBD2, cannot be checked with no DNA. In germline, CDR1 is MDHEN, CDR2 SYDVKM. The CDR3 extends over 18 amino acids. The CDR3 region is CASSSAGLAGGPRHEQYF.

This chain's CDR3 is CASSLQEIGELFF. The genes are TRBV12-3 or TRBV12-4 and TRBJ2-2. This CDR3 spans 13 amino acids.

V is TRBV12-3 or TRBV12-4 and J is TRBJ2-3; TCRdb returns TRBD2, unconfirmable since there is no DNA. The CDR3 loop spans 14 amino acids. CDR3 amino acids: CASRSGRAPDTQYF.

The rearrangement uses TRBV12-3 or TRBV12-4 and TRBJ2-1; TCRdb designates TRBD1, a call that cannot be tested without DNA. This CDR3 spans 14 amino acids. This CDR3 is CASQGTGPYNEQFF.

CDR3 in amino acids: CASSYSLGGEQYF. V and J are TRBV6-2 or TRBV6-3 and TRBJ2-7; the D call from TCRdb, TRBD2, cannot be confirmed without DNA. The germline gives CDR1 MNHEY, CDR2 SVGEGT. The CDR3 loop spans 13 amino acids.

This chain uses TRBV12-3 or TRBV12-4 with TRBJ1-4; TCRdb indicates TRBD1, and absent DNA this call remains unverified. CDR3 size: 18 residues. CDR3 sequence reads: CASSKPPGQTPTNEKLFF.